Included here is one TCR beta chain sequence, with context. This sample is part of a study of blood T cell repertoires in COVID-19. At the level of the study: The cDNA or gDNA used as material had been derived from T cells, B-cell-depleted T cells, or PBMCs.

The germline V gene has CDR1 SEHNR and CDR2 FQNEAQ (reference sequence). The V end lost 1 base, the J end lost 0 bases, and 7 bases lay between the germline ends. This CDR3 is built from 15 residues. Clones were sequenced by immunoSEQ multiplex PCR, and TCRdb holds only the in-frame ones, with some missing. The data contain 200,000 to 250,000 clones, about 90% of them singletons. V gene TRBV7-9 combines with J gene TRBJ1-3; D remains ambiguous. Sequencing input: PBMCs or T cells enriched from blood (not recorded which). This receptor was obtained from a young woman who had recovered from COVID-19. The CDR3 DNA reads as TGTGCCAGCAGCTTAGGATCGCGCTCTGGAAACACCATATATTTT. Its protein is CASSLGSRSGNTIYF.